This TCR beta chain comes out of a study of chemoradiotherapy in HPV16-positive cancers. Overall study: Candidate HPV-specific clones and shared TCR motifs came from a couple of HPV16-positive patients. Study conclusions and caveats: Functional assays defining HPV-specific T cells used only two HPV16-positive patients. HPV-responsive T-cell expansion during chemoradiotherapy was linked to improved recurrence-free survival in HPV16-positive patients.

The germline gives CDR1 SGHRS, CDR2 YFSETQ. The V segment lost 2 bases and the J segment 5 bases; nucleotides outside the gene matches: 5. The CDR3 has 14 residues. Turning to this clone: Its antigen is still unknown.

Sequencing used immunoSEQ multiplex PCR; TCRdb keeps in-frame clones, though not all of them. The sample includes around 30,000 clones, roughly nine tenths of them seen just once. The V gene is TRBV5-1, the J gene TRBJ2-7; 9 bases match TRBD1. Specimen: blood, collected from a patient who underwent chemoradiotherapy. The source of this sequence is a human donor with HPV-associated anogenital cancer. The CDR3 is CASSLQGAQDEQYF. The CDR3 DNA reads as TGCGCCAGCAGCTTACAGGGGGCGCAGGACGAGCAGTACTTC.